A single sample is the source of the 18 T cell receptor beta chains below, sequenced in a study of T cell repertoires in ileal Crohn's disease (dated by TCRdb to between 2018 and 2020). Libraries were prepared through the immunoSEQ multiplex PCR assay. What TCRdb holds here is the immuneACCESS table cut down to in-frame rearrangements. Part of the clones is not present; checked against another copy, under half of the missing clones reflect an unresolved V gene, and the others are unexplained. This sample has over 6,000 clones in its table, and around 70% of those were observed once. Over 15% of the sample comes from the top ten. The sample taken for sequencing was ileal tissue. The receptors shown here come from an adult with Crohn's disease.

The V and J genes are TRBV10-3 and TRBJ2-3; D might be TRBD2 (6 bases). CDR1 ENHRY and CDR2 SYGVKD come from the germline V gene. The V end was cut by 0 bases, the J end by 9 bases, with 19 bases between. The CDR3 has 16 residues. For the CDR3, the DNA is TGTGCCATCAGTGAGTCGGAGCGGGCTAACCCAGGGACGCAGTATTTT. Its protein product is CAISESERANPGTQYF.

The J gene is TRBJ1-1, the V gene TRBV19, with a tentative D call TRBD1 (5 bases). The CDR3 runs 15 residues. V was clipped by 10 bases and J by 0 bases, with 18 bases between them. Germline V gene lookup returns CDR1 LNHDA and CDR2 SQIVND (reference sequence). The CDR3 DNA reads as TGTGCCACCACAGAGGGGACTTCAATGAACACTGAAGCTTTCTTT. Translation gives CATTEGTSMNTEAFF.

This chain connects TRBV7-6 to TRBJ1-3; maybe TRBD1 (5 bases). Germline loops: CDR1 SGHVS, CDR2 FNYEAQ. V was pared by 5 bases and J by 0 bases, with 14 bases between. The CDR3 is made up of 16 amino acids. CDR3 protein: CASSPARGLSGNTIYF. For the CDR3, the DNA is TGTGCCAGCAGCCCGGCGCGGGGCCTCTCTGGAAACACCATATATTTT.

This clone was picked up a small number of times. This rearrangement joins TRBV7-2 to TRBJ1-4; D perhaps matches TRBD1 (6 bases). This CDR3 has 16 amino acids. Germline CDR1 reads SGHTA; CDR2 reads FQGNSA. The V end was cut by 4 bases, the J end by 2 bases, with 14 bases between. The CDR3 reads CASSSMGAGTNEKLFF. The CDR3 DNA reads TGTGCCAGCAGCTCCATGGGGGCAGGGACTAATGAAAAACTGTTTTTT.

The chain joins TRBV4-3 to TRBJ2-1; D is unclear. Per germline, CDR1 LGHNA and CDR2 YSLEER. This CDR3 is 14 amino acids long. Trimming left V 0 bases short and J 8 bases short, with 11 bases between. Written as DNA, the CDR3 is TGCGCCAGCAGCCAAGATCGAGGTATAGATGAGCAGTTCTTC. This codes for CASSQDRGIDEQFF.

V and J are TRBV19 and TRBJ1-1; weak D call: TRBD1 (5 bases). CDR1 LNHDA and CDR2 SQIVND come from the germline V gene (reference sequence). CDR3 length: 12 amino acids. Between the trimmed V and J ends, which lost 10 bases and 7 bases, there was a span of 16 bases. CDR3 residues: CATNPGHFEAFF. CDR3 nucleotide sequence: TGTGCCACCAACCCCGGACACTTTGAAGCTTTCTTT.

This clone occurred a few times. The J gene is TRBJ2-4, the V gene TRBV2, with 8 positions matching TRBD1. CDR3 size: 13 residues. With V trimmed by 8 bases and J by 0 bases, 0 bases remained unmatched. The germline V gene encodes CDR1 SNHLY and CDR2 FYNNEI. CDR3 sequence (DNA): TGTGCCAGCGGGACAGGAGCCAAAAACATTCAGTACTTC. Protein: CASGTGAKNIQYF.

The CDR3 coding sequence is TGTGCCAGCAGTTTCACAGGAGCTAATGAAAAACTGTTTTTT. Amino acids: CASSFTGANEKLFF. The chain uses TRBV28 and TRBJ1-4; maybe TRBD1 (5 bases). Germline CDR1 is MDHEN and CDR2 is SYDVKM. Trimming took off 3 bases at V and 3 bases at J, with 8 bases between the two ends. The CDR3 is made up of 14 amino acids.

This clone ranks as large. The chain has TRBV5-6 and TRBJ1-1; weak D call: TRBD1 (6 bases). The V gene's germline CDR1 is SGHDT and CDR2 YYEEEE. V shed 4 bases and J shed 0 bases, with 16 bases lying between them. The CDR3 totals 16 residues. Written as DNA, the CDR3 is TGTGCCAGCAGCCTAGGACAGTACTCTATGAACACTGAAGCTTTCTTT. Its protein is CASSLGQYSMNTEAFF.

V gene TRBV19 combines with J gene TRBJ2-1; 7 bases match TRBD1. This CDR3 has 14 residues. V dropped 1 base and J dropped 6; count of bases not matched to a gene: 3. Germline assignment: CDR1 LNHDA and CDR2 SQIVND (reference sequence). The CDR3 here is CASSIGTGPNEQFF. The CDR3 region has the DNA TGTGCCAGTAGTATAGGGACAGGCCCCAATGAGCAGTTCTTC.

This clone has just one count. The genes are TRBV6-6 and TRBJ2-1, with a weak D call TRBD1 (6 bases). CDR3 length: 15 amino acids. Trimming stripped 6 bases from V and 6 bases from J, with 18 bases between. The germline V gene has CDR1 MNHNY and CDR2 SVGAGI (reference sequence). CDR3 region: CASRYTGSPSNEQFF. In DNA form, the CDR3 reads TGTGCCAGCAGGTACACAGGGAGTCCCTCCAATGAGCAGTTCTTC.

The rearrangement uses TRBV6-5 and TRBJ1-2; TRBD1 matches at 9 bases. The CDR3 spans 14 residues. V lost 0 bases, J lost 10 bases, and 6 bases stayed unmatched. Per the germline V gene, CDR1 is MNHEY and CDR2 is SVGAGI. The CDR3 loop reads CASSYSGQGRVYTF. CDR3 bases: TGTGCCAGCAGTTACTCCGGACAGGGGAGAGTCTACACCTTC.

The J gene is TRBJ2-1, the V gene TRBV7-9; D not certain. The CDR3 is 9 amino acids. Germline loops: CDR1 SEHNR, CDR2 FQNEAQ (reference sequence). Trimming shortened V by 4 bases and J by 14 bases, and 6 bases separated the two germline ends. In DNA, the CDR3 is TGTGCCAGCAGCTCCCCTGAGTTCTTC. Translation: CASSSPEFF.

The gene calls are TRBV29-1 and TRBJ1-4, with 7 positions matching TRBD1. The length of the CDR3 is 13 residues. The junction had 2 bases not matched to a gene; V was cut back by 1 base and J by 6 bases. Per germline, CDR1 SQVTM and CDR2 ANQGSEA. CDR3 nucleotides: TGCAGCGTTGAAGCGCAGGGGGATGAAAAACTGTTTTTT. This gives the protein CSVEAQGDEKLFF. The whole variable domain, remainder taken from reference TRBV29-1 and TRBJ1-4, is SAVISQKPSRDICQRGTSLTIQCQVDSQVTMMFWYRQQPGQSLTLIATANQGSEATYESGFVIDKFPISRPNLTFSTLTVSNMSPEDSSIYLCSVEAQGDEKLFFGSGTQLSVL.

V usage is TRBV30 and J usage is TRBJ1-2, with unresolved D. Germline values: CDR1 GTSNPN, CDR2 SVGIG (reference sequence). CDR3 size: 10 residues. V was pared by 3 bases and J by 5 bases, with 4 bases between. CDR3 loop: CAWRQYGYTF. The DNA of the CDR3 is TGTGCCTGGAGACAGTATGGCTACACCTTC. Filled out from reference TRBV30 and TRBJ1-2, the complete variable domain reads SQTIHQWPATLVQPVGSPLSLECTVEGTSNPNLYWYRQAAGRGLQLLFYSVGIGQISSEVPQNLSASRPQDRQFILSSKKLLLSDSGFYLCAWRQYGYTFGSGTRLTVV.

V gene TRBV15 combines with J gene TRBJ2-1, with a tentative D call TRBD2 (6 bases). Trimming pared 0 bases from V and 2 bases from J, leaving 8 bases between. CDR1 and CDR2 from the germline V gene are LNHNV and YYDKDF (reference sequence). The CDR3 is 15 residues long. CDR3 region: CATSRDAGTYNEQFF. CDR3 nucleotides: TGTGCCACCAGCAGAGATGCGGGGACCTACAATGAGCAGTTCTTC.

The chain uses TRBV7-2 and TRBJ1-5; tentatively, D is TRBD1 (6 bases). V shed 5 bases and J shed 2 bases, with 16 bases lying between them. Germline-derived CDR1 and CDR2 are SGHTA and FQGNSA. The CDR3 sequence is 16 residues long. Here the CDR3 DNA reads TGTGCCAGCAGCCCCGGACAGATTCTGGGCAATCAGCCCCAGCATTTT. Its translation is CASSPGQILGNQPQHF.

V usage is TRBV11-2 and J usage is TRBJ1-3; maybe TRBD1 (5 bases). This CDR3 is 14 amino acids long. Looked up from germline, CDR1 is SGHAT and CDR2 is FQNNGV. The V gene lost 3 bases and the J gene lost 0 bases, with 6 bases spanning the gap. The CDR3 loop reads CASSLDISGNTIYF. Here the CDR3 DNA reads TGTGCCAGCAGCTTGGACATCTCTGGAAACACCATATATTTT.